This TCR beta chain is drawn from a study of T cell repertoires in cytomegalovirus infection. Study details: CMV infection together with matching HLA type was indicated by public TCR beta signatures.

Between the trimmed V and J ends, which lost 4 bases and 4 bases, there was a span of 11 bases. Germline V CDR1 and CDR2: SQVTM, ANQGSEA. This CDR3 region has 13 residues. To note about this clonotype: The target antigen is unknown.

Regarding the study as a whole: The study identified carriers of CMV plus the relevant HLA from cumulative public TCR beta family frequency. In two of eight donors, the top clonotype was HLA-C-restricted CMV-specific.

TCRdb re-called the reads through MiXCR, storing one row per CDR3 protein. This table has some 150,000 distinct CDR3 sequences, around 24% appearing once. This chain joins TRBV29-1 and TRBJ2-1, with D perhaps assigned TRBD1 or TRBD2 (5 bases each). Sequenced input: PBMCs. This receptor was obtained from a human donor in good health (CMV status not recorded). Some clones in this sample may be carry-over from other donors' samples. The CDR3 DNA sequence: TGCAGCGTTGGGGGATGGGGGTACAATGAGCAGTTCTTC. This translates into CSVGGWGYNEQFF.